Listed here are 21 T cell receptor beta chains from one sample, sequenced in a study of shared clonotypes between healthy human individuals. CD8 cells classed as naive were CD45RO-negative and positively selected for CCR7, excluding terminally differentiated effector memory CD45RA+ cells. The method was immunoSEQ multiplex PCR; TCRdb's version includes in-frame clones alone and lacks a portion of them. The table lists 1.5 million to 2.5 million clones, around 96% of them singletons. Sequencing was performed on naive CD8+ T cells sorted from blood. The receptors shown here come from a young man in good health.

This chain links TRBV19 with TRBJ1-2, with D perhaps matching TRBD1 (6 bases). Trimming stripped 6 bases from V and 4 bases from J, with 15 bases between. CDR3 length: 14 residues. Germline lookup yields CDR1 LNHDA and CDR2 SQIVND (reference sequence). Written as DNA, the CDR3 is TGTGCCAGTAGCAGTGGGACATGGGTCTATGGCTACACCTTC. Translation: CASSSGTWVYGYTF.

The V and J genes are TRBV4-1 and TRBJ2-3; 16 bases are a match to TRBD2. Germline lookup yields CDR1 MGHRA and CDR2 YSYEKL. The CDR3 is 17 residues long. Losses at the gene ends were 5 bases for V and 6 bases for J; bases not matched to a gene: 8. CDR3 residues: CASSKRPGLAGGDTQYF. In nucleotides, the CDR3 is TGCGCCAGCAGCAAACGTCCGGGACTAGCGGGAGGGGATACGCAGTATTTT.

The CDR3 sequence is CASSFTLSGSDTGELFF. The CDR3 DNA is TGTGCCAGCAGCTTTACCCTAAGCGGGAGCGACACCGGGGAGCTGTTTTTT. This rearrangement joins TRBV12-1 to TRBJ2-2; the table's D call, TRBD2, has no DNA check behind it. TRBV12-1 is a recognized pseudogene. This CDR3 has 17 residues.

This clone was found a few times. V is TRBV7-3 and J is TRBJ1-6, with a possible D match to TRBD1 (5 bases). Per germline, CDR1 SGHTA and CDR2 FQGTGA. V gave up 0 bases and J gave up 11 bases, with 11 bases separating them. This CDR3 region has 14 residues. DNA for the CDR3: TGTGCCAGCAGCTTAACAGGGACGGGGGCACCCCTCCACTTT. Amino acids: CASSLTGTGAPLHF.

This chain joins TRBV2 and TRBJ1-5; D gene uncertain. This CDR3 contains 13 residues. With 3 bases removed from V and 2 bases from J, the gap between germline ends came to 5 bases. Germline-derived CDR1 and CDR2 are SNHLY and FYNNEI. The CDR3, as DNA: TGTGCCAGCAGTGAGTATGGCAATCAGCCCCAGCATTTT. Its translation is CASSEYGNQPQHF.

This CDR3 is CASSLVERETGGNEQYF. In nucleotides, the CDR3 is TGTGCCAGCAGCTTAGTTGAGCGTGAAACTGGAGGAAACGAGCAGTACTTC. J is TRBJ2-7 and V is TRBV7-9; possibly TRBD2 for D (5 bases). CDR1 SEHNR and CDR2 FQNEAQ come from the germline V gene (reference sequence). The CDR3 is 17 residues long. Trimming took 1 base from V and 5 from J, leaving 21 bases between them.

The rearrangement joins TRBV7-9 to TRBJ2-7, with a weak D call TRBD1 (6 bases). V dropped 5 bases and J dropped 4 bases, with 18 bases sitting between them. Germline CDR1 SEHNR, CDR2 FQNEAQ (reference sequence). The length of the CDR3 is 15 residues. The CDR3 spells CASSPPVGGGYEQYF. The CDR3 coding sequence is TGTGCCAGCAGCCCCCCCGTTGGGGGCGGTTACGAGCAGTACTTC.

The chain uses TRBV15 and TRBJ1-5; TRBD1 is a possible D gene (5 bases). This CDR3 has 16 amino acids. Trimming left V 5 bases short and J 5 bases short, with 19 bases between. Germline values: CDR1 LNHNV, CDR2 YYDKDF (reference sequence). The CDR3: CATSPLARTLDQPQHF. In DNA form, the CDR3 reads TGTGCCACCAGCCCCTTGGCACGGACACTCGATCAGCCCCAGCATTTT.

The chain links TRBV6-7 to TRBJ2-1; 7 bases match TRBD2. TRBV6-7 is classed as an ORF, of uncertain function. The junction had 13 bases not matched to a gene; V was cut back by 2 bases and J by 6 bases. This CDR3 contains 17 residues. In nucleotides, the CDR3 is TGTGCCAGCAGTTACACGGGCTTATCGGGAGGCTCCAATGAGCAGTTCTTC. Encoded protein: CASSYTGLSGGSNEQFF.

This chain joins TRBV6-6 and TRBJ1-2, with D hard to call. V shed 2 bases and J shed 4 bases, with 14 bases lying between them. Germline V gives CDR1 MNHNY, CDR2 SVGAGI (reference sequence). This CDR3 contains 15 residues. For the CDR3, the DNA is TGTGCCAGCAGTTACAGTCTGGGCGCCGCCTATGGCTACACCTTC. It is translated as CASSYSLGAAYGYTF.

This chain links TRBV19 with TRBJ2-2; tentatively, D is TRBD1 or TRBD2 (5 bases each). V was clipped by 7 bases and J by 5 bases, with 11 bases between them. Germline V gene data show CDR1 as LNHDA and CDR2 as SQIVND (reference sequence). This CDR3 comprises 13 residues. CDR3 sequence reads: CASNPWGTGELFF. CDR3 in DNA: TGTGCCAGTAACCCATGGGGGACCGGGGAGCTGTTTTTT. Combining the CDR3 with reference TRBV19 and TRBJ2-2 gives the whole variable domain DGGITQSPKYLFRKEGQNVTLSCEQNLNHDAMYWYRQDPGQGLRLIYYSQIVNDFQKGDIAEGYSVSREKKESFPLTVTSAQKNPTAFYLCASNPWGTGELFFGEGSRLTVL.

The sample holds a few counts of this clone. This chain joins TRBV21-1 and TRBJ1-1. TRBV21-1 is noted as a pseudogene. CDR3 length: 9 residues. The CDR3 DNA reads TGTGCCAGCAACACTGAAGCTTTCTTT. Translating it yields CASNTEAFF.

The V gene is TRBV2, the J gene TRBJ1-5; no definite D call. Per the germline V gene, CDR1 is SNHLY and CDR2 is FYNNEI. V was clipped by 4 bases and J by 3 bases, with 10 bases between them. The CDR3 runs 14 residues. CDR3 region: CASSVVQFNQPQHF. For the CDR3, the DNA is TGTGCCAGCAGTGTGGTACAGTTCAATCAGCCCCAGCATTTT.

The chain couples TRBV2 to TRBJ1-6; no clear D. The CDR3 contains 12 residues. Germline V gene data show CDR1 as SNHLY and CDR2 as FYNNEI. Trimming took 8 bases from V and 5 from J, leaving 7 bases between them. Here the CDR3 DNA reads TGTGCCAGCCGGACGGATAATTCACCCCTCCACTTT. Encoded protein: CASRTDNSPLHF.

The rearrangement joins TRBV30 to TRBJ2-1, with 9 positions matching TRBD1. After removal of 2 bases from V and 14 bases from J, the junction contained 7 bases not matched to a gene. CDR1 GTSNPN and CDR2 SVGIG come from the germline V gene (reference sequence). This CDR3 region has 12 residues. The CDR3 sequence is CAWSSTGGYKFF. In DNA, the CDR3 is TGTGCCTGGAGTTCTACAGGGGGCTATAAGTTCTTC.

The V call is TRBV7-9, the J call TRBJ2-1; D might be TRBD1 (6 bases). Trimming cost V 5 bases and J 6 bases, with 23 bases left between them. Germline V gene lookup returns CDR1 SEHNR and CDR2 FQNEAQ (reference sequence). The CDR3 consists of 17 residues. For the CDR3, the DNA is TGTGCCAGCAGCGGAGTGGGGGCCCTGCGGGTTGTCAATGAGCAGTTCTTC. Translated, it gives CASSGVGALRVVNEQFF. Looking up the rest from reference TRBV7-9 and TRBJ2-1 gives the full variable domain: DTGVSQNPRHKITKRGQNVTFRCDPISEHNRLYWYRQTLGQGPEFLTYFQNEAQLEKSRLLSDRFSAERPKGSFSTLEIQRTEQGDSAMYLCASSGVGALRVVNEQFFGPGTRLTVL.

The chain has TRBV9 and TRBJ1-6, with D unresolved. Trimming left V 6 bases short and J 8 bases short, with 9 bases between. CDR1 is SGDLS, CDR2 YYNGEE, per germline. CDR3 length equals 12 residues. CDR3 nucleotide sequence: TGTGCCAGCACCCCAGGTGATTCACCCCTCCACTTT. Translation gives CASTPGDSPLHF.

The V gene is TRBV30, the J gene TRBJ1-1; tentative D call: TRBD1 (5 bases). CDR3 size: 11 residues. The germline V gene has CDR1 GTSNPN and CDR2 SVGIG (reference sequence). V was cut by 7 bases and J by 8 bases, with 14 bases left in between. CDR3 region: CAYNGGLEAFF. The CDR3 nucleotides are TGTGCCTACAACGGGGGGTTGGAAGCTTTCTTT.

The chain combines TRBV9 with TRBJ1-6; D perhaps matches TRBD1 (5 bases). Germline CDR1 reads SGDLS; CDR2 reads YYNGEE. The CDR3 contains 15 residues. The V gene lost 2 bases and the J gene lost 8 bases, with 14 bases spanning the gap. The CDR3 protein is CASSVRGQGDSPLHF. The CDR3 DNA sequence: TGTGCCAGCAGCGTCCGGGGCCAGGGAGATTCACCCCTCCACTTT. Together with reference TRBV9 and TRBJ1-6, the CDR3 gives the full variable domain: DSGVTQTPKHLITATGQRVTLRCSPRSGDLSVYWYQQSLDQGLQFLIQYYNGEERAKGNILERFSAQQFPDLHSELNLSSLELGDSALYFCASSVRGQGDSPLHFGNGTRLTVT.

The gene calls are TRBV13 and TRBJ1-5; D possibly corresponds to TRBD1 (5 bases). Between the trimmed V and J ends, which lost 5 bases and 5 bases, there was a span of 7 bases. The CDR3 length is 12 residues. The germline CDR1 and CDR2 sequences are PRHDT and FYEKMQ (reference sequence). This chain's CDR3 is CASSRGDQPQHF. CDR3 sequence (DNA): TGTGCCAGCAGCCGGGGGGATCAGCCCCAGCATTTT.

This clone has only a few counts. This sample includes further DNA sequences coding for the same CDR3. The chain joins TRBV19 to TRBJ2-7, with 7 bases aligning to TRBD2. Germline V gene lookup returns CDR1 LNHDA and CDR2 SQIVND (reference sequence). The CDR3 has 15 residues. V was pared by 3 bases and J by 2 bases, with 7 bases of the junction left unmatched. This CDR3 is CASSIGLAATYEQYF. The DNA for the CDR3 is TGTGCCAGTAGTATTGGGCTAGCGGCAACCTACGAGCAGTACTTC. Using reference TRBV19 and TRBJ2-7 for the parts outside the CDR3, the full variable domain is DGGITQSPKYLFRKEGQNVTLSCEQNLNHDAMYWYRQDPGQGLRLIYYSQIVNDFQKGDIAEGYSVSREKKESFPLTVTSAQKNPTAFYLCASSIGLAATYEQYFGPGTRLTVT.